This T cell receptor (beta chain) is from a study of blood T cell repertoires in COVID-19. Methods used by the authors: Estimates of nucleated cell counts were drawn from the amplification of reference gene primers. The repertoire was sequenced with immunoSEQ multiplex PCR; TCRdb's copy has only in-frame clones and lacks some. That table supplies the V and J calls and clone size; D and trimming were determined from the DNA. The table has about 270,000 clones, around nine tenths seen once; the top ten hold roughly 8.5%. Only one count was recorded for this clone. This CDR3 is 20 amino acids long. Looked up from germline, CDR1 is LNHNV and CDR2 is YYDKDF (reference sequence). V lost 5 bases to trimming and J lost 6 bases; unmatched junction nucleotides: 20.

The chain joins TRBV15 to TRBJ2-2, with 11 bases aligning to TRBD2. The receptor comes from a man in his forties with active or convalescent COVID-19. Material for sequencing was peripheral blood. The CDR3 region has the DNA TGTGCCACCAGCTCCCAGACTAGCGGGATATTATTCGGTTTTGCCGGGGAGCTGTTTTTT. Translated, it gives CATSSQTSGILFGFAGELFF.